This T cell receptor beta chain emerged from a study of cytomegalovirus exposure and HLA in healthy donors. Points from the study as a whole: Rarity characterized most TCR sequences, yet some public TCRs appeared in many donors. Earlier results showed most TCR beta V segments being productive about 90% or about 30% of the time. Looking again later, the authors saw that most CMV-associated TCR beta chains seemed HLA-restricted.

This PCR relied on a set of 60 Vbeta primers and 13 Jbeta primers. The method was immunoSEQ multiplex PCR; TCRdb's version includes in-frame clones alone and lacks a portion of them. The profile covers some 180,000 clones, with 60% to 85% appearing a single time and around 1.6% taken by the ten largest. Trimming took 0 bases from V and 3 from J, leaving 9 bases between them. The CDR3 extends over 14 amino acids. CDR1 is SGDLS, CDR2 YYNGEE, per germline. About this clone itself: Its antigen is unknown.

The TCR was taken from a man younger than 35 in good health and CMV-seronegative. The material sequenced was PBMCs. The V and J genes are TRBV9 and TRBJ2-5; a possible D gene is TRBD1 (6 bases). CDR3 DNA: TGTGCCAGCAGCGTAGGAGGGGGAAAAGAGACCCAGTACTTC. This encodes CASSVGGGKETQYF.